The 32 T cell receptor beta chains below were found in one sample sequenced in a study of identical twins. TCRdb itself ran the 5' RACE reads through MiXCR, one entry per CDR3 protein. The sample lists hundreds of thousands of distinct CDR3 sequences; approximately 6.1% were seen once. The sequenced sample consisted of naive T cells sorted from blood. These receptor sequences come from a man aged 18 to 29 in good health.

This clonotype has just a few counts. The genes are TRBV18 and TRBJ1-1, with 9 bases identical to TRBD1. The CDR3 covers 15 residues. V lost 5 bases and J lost 4; bases outside the gene matches: 8. CDR1 KGHSH and CDR2 LQKENI come from the germline V gene. For the CDR3, the DNA is TGTGCCAGCTCAGTCACAGGGGGCGAGCTCACTGAAGCTTTCTTT. It is translated as CASSVTGGELTEAFF.

The chain recombines TRBV5-1 with TRBJ2-1; possible D gene TRBD2, 7 bases. The CDR3 extends over 15 amino acids. From germline, CDR1 is SGHRS and CDR2 YFSETQ. Trimming took 4 bases from V and 8 from J, leaving 19 bases between them. Written as DNA, the CDR3 is TGCGCCAGCAGCCCGAGGGGGAGGGACTTCGATGAGCAGTTCTTC. It translates to CASSPRGRDFDEQFF.

This clonotype appeared many times. The CDR3 sequence is CASSFSGRVQTQYF. CDR3 coding DNA: TGTGCCAGCAGCTTTTCCGGCAGGGTCCAGACCCAGTACTTC. V gene TRBV5-6 combines with J gene TRBJ2-5; tentative D call: TRBD1 (5 bases). V was cut by 2 bases and J by 6 bases, with 14 bases left in between. There are 14 residues in the CDR3. Germline loops: CDR1 SGHDT, CDR2 YYEEEE.

The chain has TRBV5-1 and TRBJ2-6; 8 bases match TRBD1. Germline CDR1 is SGHRS and CDR2 is YFSETQ. The CDR3 sequence is 16 residues long. The J segment lost 2 bases and the V segment lost 4 bases, leaving 5 bases of the junction unmatched. This CDR3 reads CASSVTGGPGANVLTF. The DNA for the CDR3 is TGCGCCAGCAGCGTAACAGGGGGTCCTGGGGCCAACGTCCTGACTTTC.

The chain recombines TRBV28 with TRBJ2-1; 14 bases align to TRBD2. Germline-derived CDR1 and CDR2 are MDHEN and SYDVKM. The CDR3 loop spans 15 amino acids. V shed 4 bases and J 9 bases; nucleotides not matched to a gene: 5. The CDR3 DNA reads as TGTGCCAGCAGTTCGGGGACTAGCGGGGGTATTGAGCAGTTCTTC. It is translated as CASSSGTSGGIEQFF.

This clonotype was detected ten times or more. The chain uses TRBV12-3 or TRBV12-4 and TRBJ1-4, with 9 bases aligning to TRBD1. The CDR3 runs 12 residues. The V and J ends lost 6 bases and 13 bases, in that order; junction bases with no gene match: 6. CDR3 sequence: CASRGTGRGLFF. DNA of the CDR3: TGTGCCAGCAGGGGGACAGGGAGGGGACTGTTTTTT.

This clonotype came up many times. The V call is TRBV10-3, the J call TRBJ2-5, with a possible D match to TRBD1 (5 bases). The ends were cut back, 5 bases at V and 5 bases at J, with 15 bases in the middle. The V gene's germline CDR1 is ENHRY and CDR2 SYGVKD. CDR3 size: 14 residues. CDR3 sequence: CAISRDQGVETQYF. For the CDR3, the DNA is TGTGCCATCAGTCGTGACCAGGGTGTGGAGACCCAGTACTTC.

V usage is TRBV25-1 and J usage is TRBJ1-5, with 8 bases matching TRBD1. With V trimmed by 4 bases and J by 3 bases, 8 bases remained unmatched. From germline, CDR1 is MGHDK and CDR2 SYGVNS. This CDR3 has 16 amino acids. The chain's CDR3 is CASSGPDRGDNQPQHF. The CDR3 DNA is TGTGCCAGCAGTGGCCCTGACAGGGGAGACAATCAGCCCCAGCATTTT. Variable domain in full (rest from reference TRBV25-1 and TRBJ1-5): EADIYQTPRYLVIGTGKKITLECSQTMGHDKMYWYQQDPGMELHLIHYSYGVNSTEKGDLSSESTVSRIRTEHFPLTLESARPSHTSQYLCASSGPDRGDNQPQHFGDGTRLSIL.

V and J are TRBV30 and TRBJ2-7; no clear D. The CDR3 totals 14 residues. Trimming removed 5 bases at V and 2 bases at J, with 16 bases between. The V gene's germline CDR1 is GTSNPN and CDR2 SVGIG (reference sequence). In DNA, the CDR3 is TGTGCCTGGCAATCGGTTCAAGGAACCTACGAGCAGTACTTC. It translates to CAWQSVQGTYEQYF.

This clonotype was found a few times. This rearrangement joins TRBV14 to TRBJ2-5, with D perhaps given as TRBD1 or TRBD2 (6 bases each). Germline values: CDR1 SGHDN, CDR2 FVKESK. The V end lost 1 base, the J end lost 5 bases, and 14 bases lay between the germline ends. The CDR3 runs 15 residues. The CDR3 loop is CASSQGKTGGETQYF. The CDR3 DNA follows: TGTGCCAGCAGCCAAGGAAAGACAGGAGGGGAGACCCAGTACTTC.

This clonotype was seen at least ten times. This rearrangement joins TRBV15 to TRBJ2-7; D is ambiguous. Germline loops: CDR1 LNHNV, CDR2 YYDKDF (reference sequence). V lost 0 bases and J lost 3, with 15 bases in between. The CDR3 spans 16 residues. In DNA form, the CDR3 reads TGTGCCACCAGCAGAGATCGGTCTAGTAGTGACTACGAGCAGTACTTC. Translation gives CATSRDRSSSDYEQYF.

This clonotype appeared a few times. J is TRBJ1-6 and V is TRBV20-1; D is possibly TRBD1 (6 bases). V lost 0 bases and J 6 bases, leaving 9 bases between the germline ends. Germline assignment: CDR1 DFQATT and CDR2 SNEGSKA (reference sequence). The CDR3 is 14 residues long. The CDR3 is CSARDLGANSPLHF. DNA of the CDR3: TGCAGTGCTAGAGATCTGGGGGCTAATTCACCCCTCCACTTT.

This chain uses TRBV11-1 with TRBJ2-1; tentatively, D is TRBD1 (6 bases). The CDR3 consists of 14 residues. CDR1 is SGHAT and CDR2 is FQDESV in the germline V gene (reference sequence). V lost 5 bases, J lost 7 bases, and 15 bases lay in between. CDR3 DNA: TGTGCCAGCAGCGACGGACAGAAAGGGAATGAGCAGTTCTTC. Protein product: CASSDGQKGNEQFF.

There are a few counts of this clonotype. V and J are TRBV27 and TRBJ1-2; the D gene is possibly TRBD1 (5 bases). V was clipped by 5 bases and J by 2 bases, with 6 bases between them. This CDR3 contains 12 residues. The germline V gene has CDR1 MNHEY and CDR2 SMNVEV (reference sequence). CDR3 region: CASSPGNYGYTF. CDR3 coding DNA: TGTGCCAGCAGTCCAGGGAACTATGGCTACACCTTC.

This chain uses TRBV12-3 or TRBV12-4 with TRBJ1-3; D is uncertain. V dropped 2 bases and J dropped 5 bases, with 7 bases sitting between them. This CDR3 comprises 13 residues. The CDR3 loop reads CASSLLERNTIYF. CDR3 DNA: TGTGCCAGCAGTTTACTAGAGAGAAACACCATATATTTT.

The rearrangement uses TRBV5-5 and TRBJ2-7, with D perhaps assigned TRBD1 or TRBD2 (6 bases each). The CDR3 sequence is 13 residues long. The V and J ends lost 4 bases and 6 bases respectively, with 14 bases between them. Germline-derived CDR1 and CDR2 are SGHKS and YYEKEE (reference sequence). The CDR3 bases are TGTGCCAGCAGCCCCGGAGGGGGATCCGAGCAGTACTTC. It specifies CASSPGGGSEQYF.

This clonotype was found a few times. This chain links TRBV29-1 with TRBJ2-7; 11 positions match TRBD1. CDR3 length: 15 amino acids. V lost 7 bases to trimming and J lost 0 bases; unmatched junction nucleotides: 8. Looked up from germline, CDR1 is SQVTM and CDR2 is ANQGSEA. The CDR3 is CSAATGTGGSYEQYV. CDR3 nucleotides: TGCAGCGCGGCGACCGGGACAGGGGGCTCCTACGAGCAGTACGTC.

This clonotype occurred many times. The chain combines TRBV29-1 with TRBJ2-7, with D perhaps TRBD1 (5 bases). Trimming took off 0 bases at V and 5 bases at J, with 11 bases between the two ends. In germline, CDR1 is SQVTM, CDR2 ANQGSEA. The CDR3 extends over 13 amino acids. CDR3 protein: CSVEEGQGNEQYF. The CDR3 DNA reads as TGCAGCGTTGAAGAGGGGCAGGGCAACGAGCAGTACTTC.

There are many counts of this clonotype. This chain links TRBV20-1 with TRBJ1-5; TRBD1 aligns across 8 bases. J gave up 4 bases and V 6 bases, and 14 bases lay outside the gene matches. CDR3 length: 16 residues. Per the germline V gene, CDR1 is DFQATT and CDR2 is SNEGSKA (reference sequence). The CDR3: CSALRTGSGRNQPQHF. The CDR3, as DNA: TGCAGTGCCCTTAGGACAGGGTCGGGTCGAAATCAGCCCCAGCATTTT.

The rearrangement uses TRBV12-3 or TRBV12-4 and TRBJ1-2; D may be TRBD1 (5 bases). Trimming cost V 6 bases and J 4 bases, with 21 bases left between them. The CDR3 loop spans 16 amino acids. The CDR3 region is CASSKTAGTGFYGYTF. CDR3 DNA sequence: TGTGCCAGCAGCAAAACCGCCGGGACCGGATTCTATGGCTACACCTTC.

This clonotype was detected many times. The chain employs TRBV7-2 and TRBJ1-5, with unresolved D. Germline V gene sequence: CDR1 SGHTA, CDR2 FQGNSA. The CDR3 extends over 13 amino acids. Trimming pared 5 bases from V and 6 bases from J, leaving 11 bases between. The CDR3 DNA sequence: TGTGCCAGCAGCCAAGGCCCCAGTCAGCCCCAGCATTTT. Its translation: CASSQGPSQPQHF.

This clonotype appeared many times. This rearrangement joins TRBV12-3 or TRBV12-4 to TRBJ2-7, with 7 nucleotides matching TRBD1. After removal of 2 bases from V and 4 bases from J, the junction contained 2 bases not matched to a gene. The CDR3 contains 13 residues. CDR3 protein: CASSLQGQYEQYF. CDR3 DNA sequence: TGTGCCAGCAGTTTACAGGGACAGTACGAGCAGTACTTC.

This clonotype was seen many times. The chain carries TRBV7-2 and TRBJ2-3; 8 bases match TRBD2. This CDR3 has 16 residues. CDR1 is SGHTA, CDR2 FQGNSA, per germline. Germline trimming cut 4 bases from V and 2 bases from J; bases unmatched to any gene: 8. In DNA form, the CDR3 reads TGTGCCAGCAGCTCCTCTTTCGGGAGGGCCACAGATACGCAGTATTTT. Its protein is CASSSSFGRATDTQYF.

The table lists this clonotype with a few counts. The gene calls are TRBV20-1 and TRBJ2-1, with no clear D. Trimming stripped 3 bases from V and 0 bases from J, with 15 bases between. CDR1 and CDR2 from the germline V gene are DFQATT and SNEGSKA (reference sequence). The length of the CDR3 is 16 residues. The CDR3, as DNA: TGCAGTGCTAGGCCAGGTTTTGGAAGCTCCTACAATGAGCAGTTCTTC. It translates to CSARPGFGSSYNEQFF.

This clonotype showed up many times. The chain employs TRBV5-1 and TRBJ2-7; D remains ambiguous. The CDR3 spans 16 residues. Looked up from germline, CDR1 is SGHRS and CDR2 is YFSETQ. Trimming took off 1 base at V and 2 bases at J, with 16 bases between the two ends. The CDR3 DNA reads TGCGCCAGCAGCTTGTTCCCGACACTCTCCACCTACGAGCAGTACTTC. Translated, it gives CASSLFPTLSTYEQYF.

This clonotype came up many times. The CDR3 sequence: CASSPDRGRTEAFF. Here the CDR3 DNA reads TGTGCCAGCAGTCCCGACAGGGGGCGGACTGAAGCTTTCTTT. This sequence joins TRBV18 and TRBJ1-1; 10 bases fit TRBD1. Germline-derived CDR1 and CDR2 are KGHSH and LQKENI. The length of the CDR3 is 14 residues. Trimming took 8 bases from V and 5 from J; bases not matched to a gene: 8.

In this sample, this clonotype turned up many times. The chain combines TRBV5-1 with TRBJ2-1; D is possibly TRBD1 (6 bases). The CDR3 sequence is 16 residues long. Germline V gene lookup returns CDR1 SGHRS and CDR2 YFSETQ. Trimming left V 4 bases short and J 6 bases short, with 20 bases between. This CDR3 reads CASSRQIGDKVNEQFF. The CDR3, as DNA: TGCGCCAGCAGCCGTCAGATAGGGGACAAGGTCAATGAGCAGTTCTTC.

The table lists this clonotype with many counts. V usage is TRBV7-9 and J usage is TRBJ1-1; perhaps TRBD1 as D (5 bases). This CDR3 has 14 residues. Trimming cost V 4 bases and J 12 bases, with 21 bases left between them. The germline CDR1 and CDR2 sequences are SEHNR and FQNEAQ (reference sequence). The CDR3 DNA follows: TGTGCCAGCAGCTCCCGGGACTTCTGGTTTGGAACTTTCTTT. Translated, it gives CASSSRDFWFGTFF.

The chain has TRBV29-1 and TRBJ2-3; possible D gene TRBD2, 5 bases. Germline V gives CDR1 SQVTM, CDR2 ANQGSEA. Deletions cut 5 bases from V and 9 bases from J, with 12 bases between. This CDR3 spans 11 amino acids. CDR3 sequence reads: CSVSSGNTQYF. CDR3 in DNA: TGCAGCGTTTCCTCGGGGAACACGCAGTATTTT.

This clonotype was counted ten times or more. The chain's CDR3 is CATSEQSNYGYTF. In DNA, the CDR3 is TGTGCCACCAGCGAACAGTCTAACTATGGCTACACCTTC. The V gene is TRBV24-1, the J gene TRBJ1-2; D gene unclear. From germline, CDR1 is KGHDR and CDR2 SFDVKD. Trimming cost V 7 bases and J 0 bases, with 8 bases left between them. This CDR3 has 13 residues.

The sample holds many counts of this clonotype. The chain links TRBV12-3 or TRBV12-4 to TRBJ2-7; no clear D. The CDR3 is 12 residues long. The V gene lost 6 bases and the J gene lost 3 bases, with 9 bases spanning the gap. CDR3 DNA sequence: TGTGCCAGCAGAATTGGAAGCTACGAGCAGTACTTC. Translated, it gives CASRIGSYEQYF.

This clonotype has a count of ten or more. This chain uses TRBV28 with TRBJ2-5; D is undetermined. CDR3 length equals 12 residues. With 3 bases removed from V and 3 bases from J, the gap between germline ends came to 5 bases. The germline gives CDR1 MDHEN, CDR2 SYDVKM. CDR3 sequence (DNA): TGTGCCAGCAGTTTGCTCAAAGAGACCCAGTACTTC. Translation gives CASSLLKETQYF.